One TCR beta chain is described in this entry. Its antigen is still unknown. There are no base qualities to consult, and no much larger clone falls within one base. These data are taken from a study of blood T cells in healthy people across ages (dated by TCRdb to between 2014 and 2016). The study in broad terms: In model experiments, template switching captured roughly one uniquely barcoded TCR beta cDNA molecule for every two T cells. Age-related changes in TCR beta repertoire diversity were measured in the study by deep sequencing normalized with unique cDNA molecular identifiers. The donors were divided into four age groups: young (average about 16 years), middle-aged (around 41), aged (roughly 66) and long-lived (about 80). To avoid experimental bias, donors of different ages were distributed randomly across sequencing lanes. Using the same blood draw, the study looked at two additional independent replicas of 1 million unique cDNA reads for two donors, one aged 18 to 30 and the other aged 80 or older. What the research found in general, with its limitations: Bulk unsorted PBMC profiling prevented conclusive comparison of naive and antigen-experienced compartments. As age increased, observed TCR beta diversity per million T cells dropped in a roughly linear way, and a significant reduction was already evident by age about 40. Estimates of total diversity based on one million sequenced T cells were regarded as lower bounds and as underestimates. Because donor CMV infection status was unknown, age-related changes in expanded clonotypes were potentially confounded. The percentage of naive T cells measured by flow cytometry correlated strongly with observed TCR beta diversity. Compared with the aged group, the long-lived group had more naive CD4+ T cells, fewer expanded clones and increased TCR diversity, suggesting age selection.

CDR1 and CDR2 are read off the germline V gene as MNHEY and SVGAGI. From its cysteine to its phenylalanine, the CDR3 spans 15 amino acids. Kept here is only the CDR3 DNA, which spans 45 bases and is read in frame from base 1. Cut back by 6 bases and 8 bases, the V and J ends lie 17 bases apart. The 40 or so donors, aged roughly 6 to 100 years, were systemically healthy Caucasian individuals from Russia. Each donor gave approximately 9.3 milliliters of peripheral blood, collected into EDTA-treated Vacutainer tubes. Ficoll-Paque density-gradient centrifugation was used to isolate PBMCs, with at least 7 million obtained per sample. Trizol reagent was used to extract total RNA from the PBMCs, yielding at least 5.5 micrograms per sample. The percentages of naive CD45RAhigh/CD27high T cells were determined by flow cytometry on a PBMC aliquot from every donor. The library relied on 5' RACE. The instrument was an Illumina HiSeq 2500. A second PCR of about 6 to 11 cycles was performed with a sample-barcoded 5' primer and a J-beta primer mix. A template-switch 5' adaptor carrying 12 random nucleotides introduced a unique molecular identifier onto each TCR beta cDNA molecule. At least 2.5 million CDR3-containing paired-end reads were obtained from each sample. First-strand cDNA was synthesized from all RNA with the Mint cDNA synthesis kit, primed by a TRBC-specific oligonucleotide. After uracil-DNA glycosylase treatment, a first 18-cycle PCR used universal primers M1SS and BC2_uni_R on all cDNA. Regarding the original processing steps: For normalization, 1 million high-quality reads were randomly selected from each sample, with every read carrying a distinct molecular identifier. Reads sharing molecular identifiers were discarded rather than binned into consensus sequences. MiTCR, set to a Q25 quality threshold and the strictest error-elimination algorithm, was used for CDR3 identification, clonotype clustering and error correction. A nonparametric unseen species model using Euler transformation provided a lower-bound estimate of total TCR beta diversity. The public reads were reprocessed in TCRdb via fastp at Q25 and MiXCR, keeping in-frame beta chains. CDR3 protein sequences are deduplicated, and each keeps its most common genes and DNA. What appears here as the V and J calls and clone size reflects TCRdb's work, not the paper's. The sample contains about 750,000 distinct CDR3 sequences, 50% to 65% of them found a single time. Of the sample, roughly 37% is held by the ten largest clones.

This sequence uses TRBV6-5 and TRBJ1-6; tentative D gene TRBD1, with 6 bases matching. Sequenced: blood. The receptor was derived from a man older than 75 in good health. The CDR3 protein sequence reads: CASRSGGQRDSPLHF. The DNA sequence is given as TGTGCCAGCAGGAGCGGGGGGCAGCGGGATTCACCCCTCCACTTT.